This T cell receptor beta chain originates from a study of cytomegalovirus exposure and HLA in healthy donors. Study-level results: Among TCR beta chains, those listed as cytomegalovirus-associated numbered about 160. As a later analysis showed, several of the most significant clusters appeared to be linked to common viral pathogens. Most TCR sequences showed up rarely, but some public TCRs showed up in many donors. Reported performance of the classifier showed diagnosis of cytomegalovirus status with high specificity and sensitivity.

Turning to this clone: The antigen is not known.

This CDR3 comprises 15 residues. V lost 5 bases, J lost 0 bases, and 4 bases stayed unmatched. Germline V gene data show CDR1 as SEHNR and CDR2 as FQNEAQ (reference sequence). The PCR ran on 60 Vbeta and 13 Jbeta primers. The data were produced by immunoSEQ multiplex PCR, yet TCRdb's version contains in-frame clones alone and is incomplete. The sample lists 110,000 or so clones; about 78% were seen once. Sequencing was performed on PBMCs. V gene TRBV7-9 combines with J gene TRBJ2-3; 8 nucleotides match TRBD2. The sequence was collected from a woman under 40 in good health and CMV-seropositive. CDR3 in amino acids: CASSLLAGSTDTQYF. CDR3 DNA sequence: TGTGCCAGCAGCCTCTTAGCGGGGAGCACAGATACGCAGTATTTT.